This TCR beta chain was recovered during a study of regulatory T cells in long-lasting Graves disease. Study context: Graves' patients (newly diagnosed) had been on antithyroid drugs under 3 months.

Time point in this sample: newly diagnosed GD, antithyroid drugs for less than 3 months. Isolated PBMC RNA provided the starting material for the TCR library. The TCR beta library used iRepertoire HTBI primers with Arm-PCR amplification of CDR3. TCRdb passed the multiplex PCR reads through MiXCR, listing each CDR3 protein once. Counted here are 400,000 to 500,000 distinct CDR3 sequences, about 15% occurring once; the ten biggest clones make up 17%. This CDR3 has 13 amino acids. Germline V CDR1 and CDR2: SGHTA, FQGTGA. Study results and limitations: Persistent disease was characterized by preferential usage of TRBV28, TRBJ1-2 and TRBJ2-5. A greater number of public clonotypes (2,741) was shared by persistent patients than by new patients (approximately 910).

This clonotype was detected only a few times. Its target is unknown. A much larger clone differs from this one at a single base, so this may be a read error. These same records also appear under a second study, on T cells in Graves' hyperthyroidism and ophthalmopathy.

The specimen comprised peripheral blood mononuclear cells (PBMCs), sampled at new diagnosis, from a patient treated with antithyroid drugs. The TCR was taken from a woman between 45 and 65 years old with Graves disease. The J gene is TRBJ2-3, the V gene TRBV7-3, with D uncertain. Written as DNA, the CDR3 is TGTCCCAGCAGCTTAGAATCCACAGATACGCAGTATTTT. It codes for CPSSLESTDTQYF.